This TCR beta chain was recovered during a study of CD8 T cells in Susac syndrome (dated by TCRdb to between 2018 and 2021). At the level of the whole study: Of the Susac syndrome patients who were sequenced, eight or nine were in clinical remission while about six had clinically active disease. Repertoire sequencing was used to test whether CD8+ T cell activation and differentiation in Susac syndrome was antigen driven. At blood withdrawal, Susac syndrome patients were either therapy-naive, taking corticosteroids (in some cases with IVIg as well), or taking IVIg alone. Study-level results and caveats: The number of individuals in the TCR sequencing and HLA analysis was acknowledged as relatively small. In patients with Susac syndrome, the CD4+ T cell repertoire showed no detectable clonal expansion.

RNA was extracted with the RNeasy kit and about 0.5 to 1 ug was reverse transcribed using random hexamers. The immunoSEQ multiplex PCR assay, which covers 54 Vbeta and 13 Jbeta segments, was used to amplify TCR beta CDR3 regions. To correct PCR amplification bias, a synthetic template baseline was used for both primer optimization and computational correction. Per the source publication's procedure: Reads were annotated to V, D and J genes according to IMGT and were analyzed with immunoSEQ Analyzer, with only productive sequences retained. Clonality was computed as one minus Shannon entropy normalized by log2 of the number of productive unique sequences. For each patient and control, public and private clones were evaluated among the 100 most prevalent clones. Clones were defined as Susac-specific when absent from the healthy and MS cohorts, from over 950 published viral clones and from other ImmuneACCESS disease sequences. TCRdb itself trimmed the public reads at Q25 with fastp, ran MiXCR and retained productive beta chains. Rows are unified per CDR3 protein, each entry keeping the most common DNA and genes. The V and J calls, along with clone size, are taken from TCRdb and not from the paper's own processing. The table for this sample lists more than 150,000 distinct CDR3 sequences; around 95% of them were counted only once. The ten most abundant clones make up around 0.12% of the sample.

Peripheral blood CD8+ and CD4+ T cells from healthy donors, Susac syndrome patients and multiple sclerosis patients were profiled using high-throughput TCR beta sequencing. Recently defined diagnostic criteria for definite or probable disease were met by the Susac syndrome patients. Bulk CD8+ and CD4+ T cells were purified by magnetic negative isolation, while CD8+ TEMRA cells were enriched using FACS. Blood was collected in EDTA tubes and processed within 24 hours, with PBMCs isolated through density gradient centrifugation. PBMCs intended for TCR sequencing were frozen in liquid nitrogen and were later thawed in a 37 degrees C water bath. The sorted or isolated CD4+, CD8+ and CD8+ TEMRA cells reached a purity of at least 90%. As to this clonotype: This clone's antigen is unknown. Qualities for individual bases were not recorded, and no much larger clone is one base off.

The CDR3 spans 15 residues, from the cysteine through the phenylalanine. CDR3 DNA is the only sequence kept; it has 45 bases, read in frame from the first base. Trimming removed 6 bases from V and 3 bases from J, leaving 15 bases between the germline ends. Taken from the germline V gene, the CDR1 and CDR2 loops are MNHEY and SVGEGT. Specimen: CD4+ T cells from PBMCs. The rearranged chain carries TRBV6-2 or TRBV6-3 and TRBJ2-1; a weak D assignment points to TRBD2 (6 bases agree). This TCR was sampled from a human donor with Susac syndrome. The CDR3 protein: CASRNAGPDYNEQFF. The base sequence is TGTGCCAGCAGGAATGCGGGGCCCGACTACAATGAGCAGTTCTTC.